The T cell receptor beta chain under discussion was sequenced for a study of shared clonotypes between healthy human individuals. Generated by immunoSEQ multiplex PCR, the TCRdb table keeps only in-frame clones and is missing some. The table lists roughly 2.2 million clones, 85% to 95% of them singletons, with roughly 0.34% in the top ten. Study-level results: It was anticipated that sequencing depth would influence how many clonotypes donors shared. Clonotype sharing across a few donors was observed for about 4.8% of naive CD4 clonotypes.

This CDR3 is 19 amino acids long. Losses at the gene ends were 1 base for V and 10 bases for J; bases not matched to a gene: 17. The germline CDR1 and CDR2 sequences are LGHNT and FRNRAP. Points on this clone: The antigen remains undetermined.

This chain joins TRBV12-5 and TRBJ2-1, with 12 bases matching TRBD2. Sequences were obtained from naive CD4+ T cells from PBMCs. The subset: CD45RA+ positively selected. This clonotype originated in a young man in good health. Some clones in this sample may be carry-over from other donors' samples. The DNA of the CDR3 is TGTGCTAGTGGTTTGGGACCAAGAACGAGGGCTAGCGGGAGGGCGGAGCAGTTCTTC. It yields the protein CASGLGPRTRASGRAEQFF.